What follows are 2 T cell receptor beta chains derived from one specimen sequenced in a study of cytomegalovirus exposure and HLA in healthy donors. The study ran its PCR with 60 Vbeta and 13 Jbeta primers. TCRdb's table, derived via immunoSEQ multiplex PCR, lists solely in-frame clones and lacks some. Here the sample spans roughly 160,000 clones, approximately 80% being singletons. Source material: PBMCs. Source of these receptors: a man aged 40-49 years in good health and CMV-seronegative.

This clone was recorded only once. CDR3 DNA: TGTGCCAGCAGCGATGCCGGCGGAGAGCAGTACTTC. Protein sequence: CASSDAGGEQYF. The V call is TRBV7-9, the J call TRBJ2-7; unclear D gene. The V gene lost 5 bases and the J gene lost 7 bases, with 12 bases spanning the gap. The CDR3 contains 12 residues. Germline V gene sequence: CDR1 SEHNR, CDR2 FQNEAQ (reference sequence).

In its sample, this clone was seen a few times. J is TRBJ2-1 and V is TRBV19; 11 bases agree with TRBD2. Trimming cost V 4 bases and J 7 bases; bases outside gene matches: 6. Germline V gene data show CDR1 as LNHDA and CDR2 as SQIVND (reference sequence). This CDR3 has 15 residues. The CDR3 spells CASSKASGGLNEQFF. CDR3 sequence (DNA): TGTGCCAGTAGTAAAGCTAGCGGGGGGTTAAATGAGCAGTTCTTC.